Only one count was recorded for the clone carrying this T cell receptor beta chain. Its matching antigen is unknown. This entry comes from a study of blood T cells in healthy people across ages. The authors ran a second PCR of roughly 6 to 12 cycles using a sample-barcoded 5' primer and a J-beta primer mix. In TCRdb, the 5' RACE reads were re-called with MiXCR into one record per CDR3 protein. The sample records 600,000 to 650,000 distinct CDR3 sequences, 45% to 65% being singletons. General observations from the study: The fall in TCR beta diversity per million T cells was roughly linear with age.

Germline V gene sequence: CDR1 SEHNR, CDR2 FQNEAQ (reference sequence). With 3 bases removed from V and 13 bases from J, the gap between germline ends came to 19 bases. This CDR3 contains 14 residues. The rearrangement joins TRBV7-9 to TRBJ2-1; D perhaps matches TRBD2 (6 bases). Sequenced input: blood. This TCR derives from a man in his 60s in good health. For the CDR3, the DNA is TGTGCCAGCAGCTTTGCGGGATCCCAAGAGACCCAGTTCTTC. This gives the protein CASSFAGSQETQFF.